The rows below give T cell receptor beta chains drawn from one sample of a study of metastatic and nonmetastatic thyroid tumors. TCRdb re-clonotyped the PCR reads via MiXCR. The sample holds around 31,000 clones, 18% seen once. Sequencing input: blood. These receptor sequences come from a female donor with papillary thyroid cancer or a benign thyroid nodule (not recorded which). Some clones in this sample may be carry-over from other donors' samples. Each CDR3 is given with its conserved first and last residue. The D gene is left open where the match is weak. The listing skips clone size in some rows; elsewhere it reads once, few, many or a size class.

CASSSLGAGDVGELFF | TGTGCCAGCAGCTCGCTGGGAGCGGGAGACGTCGGGGAGCTGTTTTTT | TRBD2 | TRBJ2-2 | few | 16 | TRBV7-8
CASSEDPEGEKLFF | TGTGCCAGCAGTGAAGACCCTGAGGGTGAAAAACTGTTTTTT | . | TRBJ1-4 | many | 14 | TRBV6-1
CASSSYGGSTDTQYF | TGTGCCAGCAGCTCATACGGCGGCAGCACAGATACGCAGTATTTT | . | TRBJ2-3 | many | 15 | TRBV5-6
CASSASGSVYNEQFF | TGTGCCAGCAGCGCTAGCGGGAGCGTATACAATGAGCAGTTCTTC | TRBD2 | TRBJ2-1 | . | 15 | TRBV7-8
CASSSKRGSPLHF | TGTGCCAGCAGCTCCAAACGGGGTTCACCCCTCCACTTT | . | TRBJ1-6 | . | 13 | TRBV11-3
CSALKATGNYGYTF | TGCAGTGCCCTCAAAGCGACAGGGAACTATGGCTACACCTTC | TRBD1 | TRBJ1-2 | many | 14 | TRBV20-1
CASSSTGGTEAFF | TGTGCCAGCAGCTCGACAGGGGGCACCGAAGCTTTCTTT | TRBD1 | TRBJ1-1 | few | 13 | TRBV6-1
CASSYHESNQPQHF | TGTGCCAGCAGTTACCATGAAAGCAATCAGCCCCAGCATTTT | . | TRBJ1-5 | medium-sized | 14 | TRBV6-2/TRBV6-3
CASRGDQETQYF | TGTGCCAGCCGGGGGGACCAAGAGACCCAGTACTTC | TRBD2 | TRBJ2-5 | many | 12 | TRBV2
CSARSDRGREQFF | TGCAGTGCTAGAAGTGACAGGGGGAGAGAGCAGTTCTTC | TRBD1 | TRBJ2-1 | many | 13 | TRBV20-1
CASSYGRYMHFSYEQYF | TGTGCCAGCAGTTATGGTCGGTACATGCATTTTTCCTACGAGCAGTACTTC | . | TRBJ2-7 | . | 17 | TRBV6-5
CASSPLPGGTLGQFF | TGCGCCAGCAGCCCCCTTCCCGGGGGGACATTAGGGCAGTTCTTC | . | TRBJ2-1 | many | 15 | TRBV5-1
CAAPLDYYGYTF | TGTGCCGCTCCACTCGACTACTATGGCTACACCTTC | . | TRBJ1-2 | many | 12 | TRBV28
CASRPSGGRTDTQYF | TGTGCCAGCAGACCCAGCGGGGGGCGGACAGATACGCAGTATTTT | TRBD2 | TRBJ2-3 | . | 15 | TRBV6-4
CSARAEGGESDTQYF | TGCAGTGCTAGGGCGGAGGGGGGTGAAAGTGATACGCAGTATTTT | . | TRBJ2-3 | many | 15 | TRBV20-1
CSVEITGDTYEQYF | TGCAGCGTTGAAATTACAGGGGACACCTACGAGCAGTACTTC | TRBD1 | TRBJ2-7 | many | 14 | TRBV29-1
CSAGGGTSGTDTQYF | TGCAGTGCCGGGGGAGGGACTAGCGGGACAGATACGCAGTATTTT | TRBD2 | TRBJ2-3 | many | 15 | TRBV20-1
CASSSGQGALSEQYF | TGTGCCAGCAGTTCCGGACAGGGCGCGCTGTCCGAGCAGTACTTC | TRBD1 | TRBJ2-7 | . | 15 | TRBV27
CASSIASAYEQYF | TGTGCCAGTAGTATAGCTAGCGCCTACGAGCAGTACTTC | . | TRBJ2-7 | many | 13 | TRBV19
CASSPLAGMTDTQYF | TGTGCCAGCAGCCCCTTAGCGGGGATGACAGATACGCAGTATTTT | TRBD2 | TRBJ2-3 | . | 15 | TRBV3-1
CASSEQAGQNTEAFF | TGTGCCAGCAGTGAACAAGCGGGACAGAACACTGAAGCTTTCTTT | . | TRBJ1-1 | . | 15 | TRBV6-1
CASSLVVGAVFYGYTF | TGTGCCAGCAGCTTGGTGGTCGGGGCAGTATTTTATGGCTACACCTTC | . | TRBJ1-2 | . | 16 | TRBV5-6
CAISGYREGYEQYF | TGTGCCATCAGTGGGTACAGGGAAGGATACGAGCAGTACTTC | . | TRBJ2-7 | many | 14 | TRBV10-3
CASSLDRSNQPQHF | TGTGCCAGCAGTTTGGACAGGTCCAATCAGCCCCAGCATTTT | TRBD1 | TRBJ1-5 | many | 14 | TRBV11-2
CASSGNYEQYF | TGTGCCAGCAGCGGGAATTACGAGCAGTACTTC | . | TRBJ2-7 | few | 11 | TRBV2
CASSERGPTNEQFF | TGTGCCAGTAGTGAGCGGGGGCCAACCAATGAGCAGTTCTTC | TRBD2 | TRBJ2-1 | many | 14 | TRBV19
CASSGELSAHEQYF | TGCGCCAGCAGCGGGGAACTATCAGCCCACGAGCAGTACTTC | . | TRBJ2-7 | . | 14 | TRBV5-1
CASSLGGTVYEQYF | TGTGCCAGCAGCTTAGGGGGAACGGTGTACGAGCAGTACTTC | . | TRBJ2-7 | . | 14 | TRBV11-2
CASSQGQGSHEQYF | TGTGCCAGCTCACAGGGACAGGGGTCCCACGAGCAGTACTTC | TRBD1 | TRBJ2-7 | . | 14 | TRBV18
CASSLGGTGGFGANVLTF | TGTGCCAGCAGCTTGGGAGGGACAGGGGGCTTTGGGGCCAACGTCCTGACTTTC | TRBD1 | TRBJ2-6 | few | 18 | TRBV5-4
CASSLGLGEGVYEQYF | TGTGCCAGCAGCTTAGGGCTTGGAGAAGGGGTATACGAGCAGTACTTC | . | TRBJ2-7 | many | 16 | TRBV11-1
CASSQDIEYGAPGANVLTF | TGTGCCAGCAGCCAAGATATTGAATACGGGGCGCCCGGGGCCAACGTCCTGACTTTC | . | TRBJ2-6 | . | 19 | TRBV4-2
CASSKTEEQYF | TGTGCCAGCAGCAAGACAGAGGAGCAGTACTTC | . | TRBJ2-7 | few | 11 | TRBV6-1
CASNLRMGGLPYEQYF | TGTGCCAGCAACCTACGAATGGGAGGGCTTCCCTACGAGCAGTACTTC | TRBD2 | TRBJ2-7 | . | 16 | TRBV5-8
CASTDRRDQPQHF | TGTGCCAGCACGGACAGGAGGGATCAGCCCCAGCATTTT | TRBD1 | TRBJ1-5 | many | 13 | TRBV6-2/TRBV6-3
CAIRPGTANYGYTF | TGTGCCATTAGGCCTGGGACAGCTAACTATGGCTACACCTTC | TRBD1 | TRBJ1-2 | . | 14 | TRBV28
CASSAVLDTNTGELFF | TGTGCCAGCAGTGCCGTACTGGACACGAACACCGGGGAGCTGTTTTTT | . | TRBJ2-2 | . | 16 | TRBV6-1
CASSFIVSRTNTGELFF | TGTGCCAGCAGTTTTATAGTTAGCAGGACGAACACCGGGGAGCTGTTTTTT | . | TRBJ2-2 | many | 17 | TRBV28
CASSRTVGRYQPQHF | TGTGCCAGTAGTAGGACAGTCGGGCGATATCAGCCCCAGCATTTT | . | TRBJ1-5 | many | 15 | TRBV19
CASKLTRLGGYNEQFF | TGTGCCAGCAAATTAACTCGACTGGGAGGCTACAATGAGCAGTTCTTC | . | TRBJ2-1 | . | 16 | TRBV3-1
CASSVVTGDGYTF | TGCGCCAGCAGCGTTGTCACAGGGGACGGCTACACCTTC | TRBD1 | TRBJ1-2 | medium-sized | 13 | TRBV5-1
CASRGLISGANVLTF | TGTGCCAGCAGGGGGTTAATCTCTGGGGCCAACGTCCTGACTTTC | . | TRBJ2-6 | medium-sized | 15 | TRBV6-1
CASSSVQPGNEKLFF | TGTGCCAGCAGTTCCGTTCAGCCGGGTAATGAAAAACTGTTTTTT | . | TRBJ1-4 | many | 15 | TRBV6-1
CAIRDKDRGSYEQYF | TGTGCAATCAGAGATAAGGACAGGGGCTCCTACGAGCAGTACTTC | TRBD1 | TRBJ2-7 | . | 15 | TRBV10-3
CSASGTGATYEQYF | TGCAGTGCTAGCGGGACAGGGGCTACCTACGAGCAGTACTTC | TRBD1 | TRBJ2-7 | many | 14 | TRBV20-1
CSAKGMGQETQYF | TGCAGTGCTAAAGGAATGGGCCAAGAGACCCAGTACTTC | . | TRBJ2-5 | many | 13 | TRBV20-1
CASSSRLYNYGYTF | TGTGCCAGCAGCTCCAGGTTATATAACTATGGCTACACCTTC | . | TRBJ1-2 | many | 14 | TRBV5-6
CASSFNGGRTDTQYF | TGTGCCAGCAGCTTTAACGGGGGGAGGACAGATACGCAGTATTTT | TRBD2 | TRBJ2-3 | many | 15 | TRBV7-3
CASSTWGQRNEKLFF | TGTGCCAGCAGCACTTGGGGACAGCGTAATGAAAAACTGTTTTTT | TRBD1 | TRBJ1-4 | many | 15 | TRBV7-2
CVTQQGWDSPLHF | TGTGTCACCCAACAGGGATGGGATTCACCCCTCCACTTT | . | TRBJ1-6 | . | 13 | TRBV19